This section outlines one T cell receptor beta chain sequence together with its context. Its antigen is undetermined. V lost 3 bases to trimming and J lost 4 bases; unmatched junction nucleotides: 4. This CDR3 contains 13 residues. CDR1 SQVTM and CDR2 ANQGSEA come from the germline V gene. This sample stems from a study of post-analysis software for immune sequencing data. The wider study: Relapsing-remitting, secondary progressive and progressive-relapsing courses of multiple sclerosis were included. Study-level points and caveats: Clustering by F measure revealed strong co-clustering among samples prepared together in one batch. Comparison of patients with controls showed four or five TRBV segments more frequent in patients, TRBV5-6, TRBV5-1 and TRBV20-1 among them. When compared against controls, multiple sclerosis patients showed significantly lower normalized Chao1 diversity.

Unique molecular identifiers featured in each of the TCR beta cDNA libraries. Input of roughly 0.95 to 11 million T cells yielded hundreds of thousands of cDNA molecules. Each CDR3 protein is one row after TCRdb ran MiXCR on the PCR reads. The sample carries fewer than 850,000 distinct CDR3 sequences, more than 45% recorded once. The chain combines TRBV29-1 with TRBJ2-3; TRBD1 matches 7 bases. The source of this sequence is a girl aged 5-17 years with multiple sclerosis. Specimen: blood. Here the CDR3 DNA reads TGCAGCGTTGACCCACAGGGGCCAGATACGCAGTATTTT. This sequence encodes CSVDPQGPDTQYF.